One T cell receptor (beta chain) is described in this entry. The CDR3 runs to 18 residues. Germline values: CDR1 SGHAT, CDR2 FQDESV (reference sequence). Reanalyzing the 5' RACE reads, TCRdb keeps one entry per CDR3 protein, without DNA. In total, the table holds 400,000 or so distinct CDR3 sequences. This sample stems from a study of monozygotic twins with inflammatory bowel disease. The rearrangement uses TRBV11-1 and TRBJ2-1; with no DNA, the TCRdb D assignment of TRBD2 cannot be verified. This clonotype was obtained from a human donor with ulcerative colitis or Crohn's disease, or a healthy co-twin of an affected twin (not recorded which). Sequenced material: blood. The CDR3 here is CASVPRRAAHSSYNEQFF.